The clone carrying this T cell receptor (beta chain) was seen at least ten times. The study left out patients who had uncontrolled infection, other autoimmune disease, pregnancy or lactation. This sample was included in a study of T cells in Graves' hyperthyroidism and ophthalmopathy. TCR beta CDR3 regions were amplified from RNA. TCR CDR3 underwent first-round RT-PCR with the HTBI primer set. Using its own MiXCR run on the multiplex PCR reads, TCRdb lists one record per CDR3 protein. The repertoire holds 540,000 or so distinct CDR3 sequences, with about half as singletons. This CDR3 comprises 15 residues. V trimming: 0 bases; J trimming: 4 bases; junction bases outside the gene matches: 5. Germline loops: CDR1 LGHNA, CDR2 YNFKEQ.

The TCR sequence derives from an adult woman with Graves' disease, either hyperthyroidism or ophthalmopathy (not recorded which). This chain joins TRBV4-2 and TRBJ1-2, with TRBD1 matching over 7 bases. The sample comprised peripheral blood or thyroid tissue (not recorded which). The CDR3 coding sequence is TGTGCCAGCAGCCAAGAGATGACAGGGACCTATGGCTACACCTTC. Protein: CASSQEMTGTYGYTF.